The 20 T cell receptor beta chains given below trace back to one sample, sequenced in a study of cytomegalovirus exposure and HLA in healthy donors. PCR was performed using 60 Vbeta and 13 Jbeta primers. The data were produced by immunoSEQ multiplex PCR, yet TCRdb's version contains in-frame clones alone and is incomplete. The profile shows some 96,000 clones, roughly 80% of them singletons. Sequenced material: PBMCs. The source is a man aged 35 to 55 in good health and CMV-seropositive.

This clone was picked up a small number of times. The chain joins TRBV5-5 to TRBJ1-2, with D possibly matching TRBD1 (6 bases). CDR3 length equals 15 residues. V was cut by 0 bases and J by 0 bases, with 9 bases left in between. Germline loops: CDR1 SGHKS, CDR2 YYEKEE (reference sequence). The CDR3 loop reads CASSLDPGANYGYTF. CDR3 sequence (DNA): TGTGCCAGCAGCTTGGACCCAGGGGCTAACTATGGCTACACCTTC.

CDR3 residues: CASSLAAEQYF. Written as DNA, the CDR3 is TGTGCCAGCAGTCTCGCGGCCGAGCAGTACTTC. The rearrangement links TRBV2 to TRBJ2-7; D unresolved. The CDR3 runs to 11 residues. The germline V gene encodes CDR1 SNHLY and CDR2 FYNNEI. V lost 5 bases, J lost 6 bases, and 8 bases lay in between. The variable domain in full, with the rest retrieved from reference TRBV2 and TRBJ2-7, is EPEVTQTPSHQVTQMGQEVILRCVPISNHLYFYWYRQILGQKVEFLVSFYNNEISEKSEIFDDQFSVERPDGSNFTLKIRSTKLEDSAMYFCASSLAAEQYFGPGTRLTVT.

The chain has TRBV15 and TRBJ2-3; TRBD2 agrees at 10 bases. The CDR3 spans 16 residues. The V segment lost 1 base and the J segment 2 bases; nucleotides outside the gene matches: 3. Germline CDR1 LNHNV, CDR2 YYDKDF (reference sequence). DNA for the CDR3: TGTGCCACCAGCAGAGGTGGACTAGCGGTCACAGATACGCAGTATTTT. Protein product: CATSRGGLAVTDTQYF.

The genes are TRBV6-1 and TRBJ2-2; 11 bases agree with TRBD1. This CDR3 has 18 amino acids. Germline-derived CDR1 and CDR2 are MNHNS and SASEGT. Losses at the gene ends were 4 bases for V and 6 bases for J; bases not matched to a gene: 13. The CDR3, as DNA: TGTGCCAGCAGTGCGGGGACAGGGGGTTATAGCGTCGCCGGGGAGCTGTTTTTT. This sequence encodes CASSAGTGGYSVAGELFF.

On this clone: The same CDR3 is also encoded by other DNA sequences in this sample. V usage is TRBV18 and J usage is TRBJ1-3, with 7 positions matching TRBD1. This CDR3 region has 15 residues. With 3 bases clipped from V and 4 bases from J, the junction kept 6 bases outside the gene matches. The germline V gene encodes CDR1 KGHSH and CDR2 LQKENI. CDR3: CASSPQGGLGNTIYF. The CDR3 DNA follows: TGTGCCAGCTCACCCCAAGGGGGCTTGGGAAACACCATATATTTT.

The rearrangement links TRBV19 to TRBJ1-5; D gene ambiguous. Trimming took 3 bases from V and 2 from J, leaving 14 bases between them. From germline, CDR1 is LNHDA and CDR2 SQIVND (reference sequence). The CDR3 is made up of 16 amino acids. In DNA form, the CDR3 reads TGTGCCAGTAGTATTAATCGGGGTGGAGGCAATCAGCCCCAGCATTTT. As protein: CASSINRGGGNQPQHF.

This clone was observed a handful of times. V usage is TRBV14 and J usage is TRBJ2-1; 12 nucleotides line up with TRBD2. Germline CDR1 reads SGHDN; CDR2 reads FVKESK. CDR3 size: 16 residues. V shed 4 bases and J 5 bases; nucleotides not matched to a gene: 6. CDR3: CASSLRTSGMNNEQFF. The CDR3 region has the DNA TGTGCCAGCAGCCTCAGGACTAGCGGGATGAACAATGAGCAGTTCTTC.

V and J are TRBV9 and TRBJ2-1, with 8 bases lining up with TRBD2. With 0 bases clipped from V and 5 bases from J, the junction kept 4 bases outside the gene matches. The CDR3 is 15 amino acids. The germline V gene has CDR1 SGDLS and CDR2 YYNGEE. DNA for the CDR3: TGTGCCAGCAGCGTAGCTCGAGCGGGAGACAATGAGCAGTTCTTC. It specifies CASSVARAGDNEQFF.

This chain connects TRBV7-6 to TRBJ1-2; the D is unclear. In germline, CDR1 is SGHVS, CDR2 FNYEAQ. V lost 0 bases and J lost 6, with 17 bases in between. This CDR3 contains 16 residues. For the CDR3, the DNA is TGTGCCAGCAGCTTAGCCCCTGCCCCTGACATTAATGGCTACACCTTC. It yields the protein CASSLAPAPDINGYTF.

This clone has only a few counts. The chain is built from TRBV2 and TRBJ2-7; D gene uncertain. Trimming stripped 7 bases from V and 1 base from J, with 8 bases between. The CDR3 runs to 12 residues. Germline CDR1 SNHLY, CDR2 FYNNEI. CDR3 coding DNA: TGTGCCAGCAAGCGACTTTCCTACGAGCAGTACTTC. Its translation: CASKRLSYEQYF.

The J gene is TRBJ2-2, the V gene TRBV19, with 8 nucleotides matching TRBD2. V was pared by 10 bases and J by 3 bases, with 7 bases of the junction left unmatched. Germline CDR1 reads LNHDA; CDR2 reads SQIVND (reference sequence). This CDR3 region has 14 residues. The CDR3 reads CATHAGGYTGELFF. As DNA, the CDR3 is TGTGCCACCCATGCGGGAGGTTACACCGGGGAGCTGTTTTTT.

This chain joins TRBV9 and TRBJ2-7; 7 bases fit TRBD2. V dropped 0 bases and J dropped 4; count of bases not matched to a gene: 10. CDR3 length: 16 amino acids. CDR1 and CDR2 from the germline V gene are SGDLS and YYNGEE. CDR3 nucleotide sequence: TGTGCCAGCAGCGTAGACGGGGGAGGGGCGACTTACGAGCAGTACTTC. As protein: CASSVDGGGATYEQYF. The whole variable domain, filled in from reference TRBV9 and TRBJ2-7, reads DSGVTQTPKHLITATGQRVTLRCSPRSGDLSVYWYQQSLDQGLQFLIQYYNGEERAKGNILERFSAQQFPDLHSELNLSSLELGDSALYFCASSVDGGGATYEQYFGPGTRLTVT.

The CDR3 sequence is CATGPSGVHEQYF. For the CDR3, the DNA is TGTGCCACGGGGCCTAGCGGGGTCCACGAGCAGTACTTC. This sequence joins TRBV7-2 and TRBJ2-7; TRBD2 agrees at 9 bases. Germline values: CDR1 SGHTA, CDR2 FQGNSA. This CDR3 is built from 13 residues. V dropped 10 bases and J dropped 5; count of bases not matched to a gene: 9.

The chain combines TRBV25-1 with TRBJ2-3; 9 bases agree with TRBD1. This CDR3 is 16 amino acids long. Germline CDR1 and CDR2: MGHDK and SYGVNS. V trimming: 2 bases; J trimming: 6 bases; junction bases outside the gene matches: 9. This CDR3 reads CASSEVTGGLTDTQYF. DNA of the CDR3: TGTGCCAGCAGTGAAGTTACAGGGGGCCTCACCGATACGCAGTATTTT.

Only a few counts were recorded for this clone. The chain links TRBV18 to TRBJ1-2, with a weak D call TRBD1 (5 bases). The germline V and J ends were trimmed by 0 bases and 8 bases, with 16 bases remaining between them. The germline gives CDR1 KGHSH, CDR2 LQKENI. The CDR3 has 15 residues. The CDR3 spells CASSPPPRTGGGYTF. The CDR3 nucleotides read TGTGCCAGCTCACCACCTCCCCGGACCGGGGGGGGCTACACCTTC.

V is TRBV5-1 and J is TRBJ1-6; the match to TRBD1 covers 7 bases. In germline, CDR1 is SGHRS, CDR2 YFSETQ. After removal of 0 bases from V and 8 bases from J, the junction contained 2 bases not matched to a gene. This CDR3 is built from 14 residues. CDR3 in DNA: TGCGCCAGCAGCTTGGGTCAGGGGGATTCACCCCTCCACTTT. The encoded protein is CASSLGQGDSPLHF.

J is TRBJ1-2 and V is TRBV6-1; 8 bases match TRBD1. V lost 0 bases, J lost 4 bases, and 10 bases stayed unmatched. There are 17 residues in the CDR3. The germline V gene has CDR1 MNHNS and CDR2 SASEGT. The CDR3 sequence: CASSEAPGTGLLYGYTF. CDR3 in DNA: TGTGCCAGCAGTGAAGCACCCGGGACAGGTCTCCTCTATGGCTACACCTTC.

This clone was recorded a few times. The CDR3 loop is CASSQTGSHEQYF. Here the CDR3 DNA reads TGCGCCAGCAGCCAAACAGGGTCCCACGAGCAGTACTTC. The rearrangement links TRBV4-3 to TRBJ2-7, with D perhaps matching TRBD1 (6 bases). Trimming cost V 2 bases and J 5 bases, with 10 bases left between them. The CDR3 covers 13 residues. Germline CDR1 LGHNA, CDR2 YSLEER.

This rearrangement joins TRBV9 to TRBJ2-3, with 9 bases lining up with TRBD1. The CDR3 is made up of 17 amino acids. Per the germline V gene, CDR1 is SGDLS and CDR2 is YYNGEE. V dropped 2 bases and J dropped 2; count of bases not matched to a gene: 9. CDR3 coding DNA: TGTGCCAGCAGCGTCAGACAGGGGGGGGGAACCACAGATACGCAGTATTTT. It codes for CASSVRQGGGTTDTQYF.

The V and J genes are TRBV27 and TRBJ2-1; D is undetermined. Germline lookup yields CDR1 MNHEY and CDR2 SMNVEV (reference sequence). This CDR3 has 13 residues. With 10 bases removed from V and 3 bases from J, the gap between germline ends came to 13 bases. CDR3 region: CATSSGFYNEQFF. As DNA, the CDR3 is TGTGCCACCTCCTCAGGATTCTACAATGAGCAGTTCTTC.